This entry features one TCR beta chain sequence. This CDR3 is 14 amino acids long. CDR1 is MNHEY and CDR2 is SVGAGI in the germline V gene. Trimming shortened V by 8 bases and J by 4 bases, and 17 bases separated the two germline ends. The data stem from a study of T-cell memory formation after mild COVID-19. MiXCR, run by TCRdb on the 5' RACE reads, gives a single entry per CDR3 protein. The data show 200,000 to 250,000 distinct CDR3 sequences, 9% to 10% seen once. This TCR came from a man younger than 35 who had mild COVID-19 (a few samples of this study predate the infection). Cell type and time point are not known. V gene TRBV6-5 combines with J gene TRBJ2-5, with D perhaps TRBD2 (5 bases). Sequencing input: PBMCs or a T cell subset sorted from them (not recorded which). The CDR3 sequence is CASSLWRHGETQYF. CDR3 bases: TGTGCCAGCTCCTTATGGAGGCATGGAGAGACCCAGTACTTC.